Following are 12 T cell receptor beta chains from one sample sequenced in a study of glioma-infiltrating T cells. Using RNA template, CDR3s of TCR alpha and beta were amplified with iRepertoire arm-PCR. TCRdb used MiXCR to reprocess the multiplex PCR reads, holding one entry per CDR3 protein. The repertoire holds over 100,000 distinct CDR3 sequences, with around 25% as singletons. Source material: glioma tissue, nonneoplastic brain tissue, or PBMCs (not recorded which). The receptors were gathered from a human donor with low-grade glioma or glioblastoma, undergoing nonglioma brain surgery, or in good health (not recorded which).

This clonotype was detected a few times. The rearrangement joins TRBV5-1 to TRBJ2-1, with 12 bases matching TRBD2. The J segment lost 8 bases and the V segment lost 1 base, leaving 10 bases of the junction unmatched. The CDR3 sequence is 17 residues long. The germline CDR1 and CDR2 sequences are SGHRS and YFSETQ. The CDR3 here is CASSLFNLAGGGDEQFF. CDR3 coding DNA: TGCGCCAGCAGCTTGTTTAACCTAGCGGGGGGGGGCGATGAGCAGTTCTTC. The variable domain in full, with the rest retrieved from reference TRBV5-1 and TRBJ2-1, is KAGVTQTPRYLIKTRGQQVTLSCSPISGHRSVSWYQQTPGQGLQFLFEYFSETQRNKGNFPGRFSGRQFSNSRSEMNVSTLELGDSALYLCASSLFNLAGGGDEQFFGPGTRLTVL.

This clonotype occurred many times. The rearrangement joins TRBV24-1 to TRBJ2-1; the match to TRBD2 covers 9 bases. The V and J ends lost 5 bases and 6 bases, in that order; junction bases with no gene match: 4. The germline V gene has CDR1 KGHDR and CDR2 SFDVKD. The CDR3 is made up of 14 amino acids. Here the CDR3 reads CATSVAGVANEQFF. CDR3 nucleotide sequence: TGTGCCACCAGTGTAGCGGGAGTTGCCAATGAGCAGTTCTTC.

Points on this clonotype: This may stem from a read error, because a much larger clone lies one nucleotide away. This chain uses TRBV20-1 with TRBJ2-3, with 16 bases lining up with TRBD2. V lost 5 bases to trimming and J lost 6 bases; unmatched junction nucleotides: 5. CDR3 length: 15 amino acids. Germline CDR1 is DFQATT and CDR2 is SNEGSKA (reference sequence). CDR3: CSAPGLAGGADTQYF. The CDR3 region has the DNA TGCAGTGCTCCGGGACTAGCGGGGGGGGCCGATACGCAGTATTTT.

Ten or more counts support this clonotype. The V and J genes are TRBV28 and TRBJ2-1, with 7 bases lining up with TRBD1. This CDR3 is built from 13 residues. CDR1 is MDHEN, CDR2 SYDVKM, per germline. The J segment lost 4 bases and the V segment lost 4 bases, leaving 1 base of the junction unmatched. CDR3 in DNA: TGTGCCAGCAGTTGGGGACAGTACAATGAGCAGTTCTTC. Residues: CASSWGQYNEQFF.

This clonotype was picked up many times. The rearrangement joins TRBV28 to TRBJ1-5; no firm D call. Germline CDR1 is MDHEN and CDR2 is SYDVKM. The V end was cut by 5 bases, the J end by 8 bases, with 7 bases between. The CDR3 has 11 amino acids. CDR3 DNA sequence: TGTGCCAGCAGTCTCAAAAAGCCCCAGCATTTT. This encodes CASSLKKPQHF.

This clonotype was picked up a small number of times. The chain couples TRBV5-4 to TRBJ1-5; D is ambiguous. Per the germline V gene, CDR1 is SGHNT and CDR2 is YYREEE (reference sequence). This CDR3 has 15 residues. The V end lost 2 bases, the J end lost 0 bases, and 9 bases lay between the germline ends. CDR3 DNA sequence: TGTGCCAGCAGCTTCGGATTGAATAGCAATCAGCCCCAGCATTTT. Translation: CASSFGLNSNQPQHF.

Points on this clonotype: This may be a read error: a much more frequent sequence differs by one nucleotide. V gene TRBV29-1 combines with J gene TRBJ1-1; the D gene is possibly TRBD1 (6 bases). The V end was cut by 8 bases, the J end by 8 bases, with 18 bases between. The CDR3 has 12 amino acids. Germline CDR1 and CDR2: SQVTM and ANQGSEA. This CDR3 is CSTSRGGREAFF. CDR3 sequence (DNA): TGCAGCACTTCAAGGGGGGGCCGGGAAGCTTTCTTT.

There are many counts of this clonotype. The gene calls are TRBV7-2 and TRBJ1-1, with TRBD1 as a possible D gene (6 bases). This CDR3 comprises 14 residues. The V end lost 1 base, the J end lost 6 bases, and 12 bases lay between the germline ends. From germline, CDR1 is SGHTA and CDR2 FQGNSA. The CDR3 sequence: CASSLDGGQAEAFF. The CDR3 DNA reads TGTGCCAGCAGCTTAGATGGGGGGCAAGCTGAAGCTTTCTTT.

V is TRBV5-1 and J is TRBJ2-1, with D maybe TRBD2 (6 bases). V lost 1 base to trimming and J lost 4 bases, with 12 bases between them. The CDR3 is 15 residues long. CDR1 is SGHRS, CDR2 YFSETQ, per germline. CDR3 DNA: TGCGCCAGCAGCTTGATCGTAGCGGAGTACAATGAGCAGTTCTTC. Residues: CASSLIVAEYNEQFF.

V gene TRBV30 combines with J gene TRBJ2-3; D unresolved. Germline V gives CDR1 GTSNPN, CDR2 SVGIG (reference sequence). Trimming left V 5 bases short and J 0 bases short, with 15 bases between. This CDR3 comprises 15 residues. As DNA, the CDR3 is TGTGCCTGGGACCCCTCGGGTCTTAGCACAGATACGCAGTATTTT. Residues: CAWDPSGLSTDTQYF.

The chain combines TRBV6-6 with TRBJ2-1, with 10 bases that match TRBD1. V was clipped by 4 bases and J by 9 bases; unmatched bases: 9. CDR3 length: 15 amino acids. Germline loops: CDR1 MNHNY, CDR2 SVGAGI (reference sequence). For the CDR3, the DNA is TGTGCCAGCAGTTGGACAGGGGGACTGAACACTGAGCAGTTCTTC. It is translated as CASSWTGGLNTEQFF.

The chain uses TRBV19 and TRBJ2-1, with TRBD2 identical over 7 bases. The CDR3 has 17 residues. The junction had 10 bases not matched to a gene; V was cut back by 1 base and J by 4 bases. Germline CDR1 and CDR2: LNHDA and SQIVND (reference sequence). DNA for the CDR3: TGTGCCAGTAGTATAGTGCTAGCGGAGGCCCGGTACAATGAGCAGTTCTTC. Translating it yields CASSIVLAEARYNEQFF.